The text below deals with one T cell receptor (beta chain). Antigen: not known. Germline assignment: CDR1 SGHAT and CDR2 FQDESV (reference sequence). Between the trimmed V and J ends, which lost 5 bases and 1 base, there was a span of 11 bases. The CDR3 runs 14 residues. These data belong to a study of T cell clonotyping in hematopoietic cell transplantation. Whole-study results and caveats: At the given depth, recipient repertoires were over 95% de novo clonotypes. Broader posttransplant TCR repertoire diversity was predicted by graft donor and pretransplant recipient Inverse Simpson Index values. Recipient TCR diversity dropped after transplant; expanded clonotypes rose from day 30 to 180.

The time point: recipient sample about 28 days before transplant, after cytoreduction. Samples: about 28 days before transplant, then days 30, 100 and 180 after. Libraries were prepared by immunoSEQ multiplex PCR; TCRdb keeps only in-frame clonotypes and omits some of them. The table lists tens of thousands of clones, around 84% of them singletons. The material was peripheral blood mononuclear cells, obtained before stem cell transplant. This TCR derives from a man aged 55 to 70 with acute myeloid leukemia. Some clones in this sample may be carry-over from other donors' samples. This sequence joins TRBV11-1 and TRBJ2-5; the D gene is possibly TRBD1 (6 bases). The CDR3 region is CASSQGTSQETQYF. The CDR3 DNA is TGTGCCAGCAGCCAGGGGACCAGCCAAGAGACCCAGTACTTC. Full variable domain (rest looked up from reference TRBV11-1 and TRBJ2-5): EAEVAQSPRYKITEKSQAVAFWCDPISGHATLYWYRQILGQGPELLVQFQDESVVDDSQLPKDRFSAERLKGVDSTLKIQPAELGDSAMYLCASSQGTSQETQYFGPGTRLLVL.